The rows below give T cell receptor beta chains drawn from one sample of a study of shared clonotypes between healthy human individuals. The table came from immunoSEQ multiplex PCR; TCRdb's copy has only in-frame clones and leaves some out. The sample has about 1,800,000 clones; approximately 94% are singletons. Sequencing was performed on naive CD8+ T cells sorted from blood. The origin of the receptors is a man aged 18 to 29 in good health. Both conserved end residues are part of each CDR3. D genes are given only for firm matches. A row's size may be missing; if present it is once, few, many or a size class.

CDR3aa: CAWSVWGANYGYTF
CDR3nt: TGTGCCTGGAGTGTATGGGGGGCAAACTATGGCTACACCTTC
d_gene: -
j_gene: TRBJ1-2
abundance: -
v_gene: TRBV30

CDR3aa: CASSPTSVTDTQYF
CDR3nt: TGTGCCAGTAGCCCGACTAGCGTGACAGATACGCAGTATTTT
d_gene: TRBD2
j_gene: TRBJ2-3
abundance: -
v_gene: TRBV19

CDR3aa: CASSYPAGEAFF
CDR3nt: TGTGCCAGCAGTTACCCCGCGGGGGAAGCTTTCTTT
d_gene: -
j_gene: TRBJ1-1
abundance: -
v_gene: TRBV28

CDR3aa: CASSLIPTGANQPQHF
CDR3nt: TGTGCCAGCAGTTTAATCCCGACAGGGGCCAATCAGCCCCAGCATTTT
d_gene: TRBD1
j_gene: TRBJ1-5
abundance: -
v_gene: TRBV27

CDR3aa: CASSPLQGTTNYGYTF
CDR3nt: TGTGCCAGCAGCCCTCTTCAGGGGACAACTAACTATGGCTACACCTTC
d_gene: -
j_gene: TRBJ1-2
abundance: -
v_gene: TRBV14

CDR3aa: CASSLAGADSPLHF
CDR3nt: TGTGCCAGCAGCCTGGCGGGGGCGGATTCACCCCTCCACTTT
d_gene: -
j_gene: TRBJ1-6
abundance: -
v_gene: TRBV5-6

CDR3aa: CASWGEYQETQYF
CDR3nt: TGTGCCAGTTGGGGGGAGTACCAAGAGACCCAGTACTTC
d_gene: -
j_gene: TRBJ2-5
abundance: -
v_gene: TRBV6-6

CDR3aa: CASSFGTGDEQYF
CDR3nt: TGTGCCAGCAGTTTCGGGACAGGGGACGAGCAGTACTTC
d_gene: TRBD1
j_gene: TRBJ2-7
abundance: -
v_gene: TRBV25-1

CDR3aa: CASSLVPDSNNEQFF
CDR3nt: TGTGCCAGCAGCTTAGTCCCGGACAGCAACAATGAGCAGTTCTTC
d_gene: -
j_gene: TRBJ2-1
abundance: -
v_gene: TRBV7-9

CDR3aa: CATRDTTMNTEAFF
CDR3nt: TGTGCCACCAGGGACACGACAATGAACACTGAAGCTTTCTTT
d_gene: -
j_gene: TRBJ1-1
abundance: -
v_gene: TRBV15

CDR3aa: CASSLTAGSVETQYF
CDR3nt: TGTGCCAGCAGCTTGACAGCGGGGTCGGTTGAGACCCAGTACTTC
d_gene: TRBD2
j_gene: TRBJ2-5
abundance: -
v_gene: TRBV5-6

CDR3aa: CASSVPLAGVNTGELFF
CDR3nt: TGTGCCAGCAGCGTACCACTAGCGGGGGTGAACACCGGGGAGCTGTTTTTT
d_gene: TRBD2
j_gene: TRBJ2-2
abundance: -
v_gene: TRBV9

CDR3aa: CAWSGEEGGDTQYF
CDR3nt: TGTGCCTGGAGTGGAGAGGAGGGGGGAGATACGCAGTATTTT
d_gene: -
j_gene: TRBJ2-3
abundance: -
v_gene: TRBV30

CDR3aa: CASSPQPSFSYEQYF
CDR3nt: TGTGCCAGCAGCCCTCAACCCTCTTTCTCCTACGAGCAGTACTTC
d_gene: -
j_gene: TRBJ2-7
abundance: -
v_gene: TRBV6-6

CDR3aa: CASSGDREKARNTEAFF
CDR3nt: TGTGCCAGCAGTGGTGACAGGGAAAAAGCTCGGAACACTGAAGCTTTCTTT
d_gene: TRBD1
j_gene: TRBJ1-1
abundance: once
v_gene: TRBV2

CDR3aa: CSVDGLAGLGETQYF
CDR3nt: TGCAGCGTTGATGGACTAGCGGGCTTGGGGGAGACCCAGTACTTC
d_gene: TRBD2
j_gene: TRBJ2-5
abundance: -
v_gene: TRBV29-1

CDR3aa: CASSPPLAGALDTQYF
CDR3nt: TGCGCCAGCAGCCCCCCCCTAGCGGGTGCTCTAGATACGCAGTATTTT
d_gene: TRBD2
j_gene: TRBJ2-3
abundance: -
v_gene: TRBV5-1

CDR3aa: CASSQGVDSGVYNEQFF
CDR3nt: TGCGCCAGCAGCCAAGGCGTCGATAGCGGGGTCTACAATGAGCAGTTCTTC
d_gene: TRBD2
j_gene: TRBJ2-1
abundance: -
v_gene: TRBV4-3

CDR3aa: CSVEEGGGRNEQFF
CDR3nt: TGCAGCGTTGAAGAAGGTGGGGGCCGGAATGAGCAGTTCTTC
d_gene: -
j_gene: TRBJ2-1
abundance: -
v_gene: TRBV29-1

CDR3aa: CASRPDSWRNEKLFF
CDR3nt: TGTGCCAGCAGACCAGACAGTTGGCGGAATGAAAAACTGTTTTTT
d_gene: -
j_gene: TRBJ1-4
abundance: -
v_gene: TRBV28

CDR3aa: CASSLGTAYNEQFF
CDR3nt: TGTGCCAGCAGCTTGGGAACAGCCTACAATGAGCAGTTCTTC
d_gene: -
j_gene: TRBJ2-1
abundance: -
v_gene: TRBV5-6

CDR3aa: CASSGISGNTIYF
CDR3nt: TGTGCCAGCTCGGGAATCTCTGGAAACACCATATATTTT
d_gene: -
j_gene: TRBJ1-3
abundance: -
v_gene: TRBV18

CDR3aa: CASSDLTGLDYGYTF
CDR3nt: TGTGCCAGCAGTGATTTGACAGGGTTGGACTATGGCTACACCTTC
d_gene: TRBD1
j_gene: TRBJ1-2
abundance: -
v_gene: TRBV2

CDR3aa: CASRDPRNLGTEAFF
CDR3nt: TGTGCCAGCAGAGACCCCAGGAATTTGGGCACTGAAGCTTTCTTT
d_gene: -
j_gene: TRBJ1-1
abundance: -
v_gene: TRBV2

CDR3aa: CATSRDQWTANTGELFF
CDR3nt: TGTGCCACCAGCAGAGATCAATGGACAGCGAACACCGGGGAGCTGTTTTTT
d_gene: -
j_gene: TRBJ2-2
abundance: -
v_gene: TRBV15

CDR3aa: CASSGELTGGHSNQPQHF
CDR3nt: TGTGCCAGCAGCGGGGAGCTTACAGGGGGACATAGCAATCAGCCCCAGCATTTT
d_gene: TRBD1
j_gene: TRBJ1-5
abundance: -
v_gene: TRBV2

CDR3aa: CASSPAPGELFF
CDR3nt: TGTGCCAGTAGTCCTGCCCCCGGGGAGCTGTTTTTT
d_gene: -
j_gene: TRBJ2-2
abundance: few
v_gene: TRBV19

CDR3aa: CASHSSGGTIEQFF
CDR3nt: TGTGCCAGCCATTCTAGCGGGGGGACAATTGAGCAGTTCTTC
d_gene: TRBD2
j_gene: TRBJ2-1
abundance: -
v_gene: TRBV28

CDR3aa: CASSDMGDAFF
CDR3nt: TGTGCCAGCAGTGATATGGGAGACGCTTTCTTT
d_gene: -
j_gene: TRBJ1-1
abundance: -
v_gene: TRBV2

CDR3aa: CASSEYRDSHTYEQYF
CDR3nt: TGTGCCAGCAGCGAGTACCGGGACTCTCACACCTACGAGCAGTACTTC
d_gene: -
j_gene: TRBJ2-7
abundance: -
v_gene: TRBV9

CDR3aa: CASSGAGSGETQYF
CDR3nt: TGTGCCAGCAGTGGGGCCGGGAGCGGTGAGACCCAGTACTTC
d_gene: -
j_gene: TRBJ2-5
abundance: -
v_gene: TRBV2

CDR3aa: CASSLGRTSSYEQYF
CDR3nt: TGCGCCAGCAGCCTAGGCCGGACAAGCTCCTACGAGCAGTACTTC
d_gene: -
j_gene: TRBJ2-7
abundance: -
v_gene: TRBV4-3

CDR3aa: CASSPTGAGANVLTF
CDR3nt: TGTGCCAGCAGCCCCACCGGGGCTGGGGCCAACGTCCTGACTTTC
d_gene: -
j_gene: TRBJ2-6
abundance: -
v_gene: TRBV6-5

CDR3aa: CASSHLAGEGTDTQYF
CDR3nt: TGCGCCAGCAGCCACTTAGCGGGAGAGGGGACAGATACGCAGTATTTT
d_gene: TRBD2
j_gene: TRBJ2-3
abundance: -
v_gene: TRBV4-1

CDR3aa: CASIGGQINSPLHF
CDR3nt: TGTGCCAGCATCGGGGGACAAATAAATTCACCCCTCCACTTT
d_gene: -
j_gene: TRBJ1-6
abundance: -
v_gene: TRBV6-5

CDR3aa: CAWSVGGLAGYTF
CDR3nt: TGTGCCTGGAGTGTAGGCGGTTTGGCTGGCTACACCTTC
d_gene: -
j_gene: TRBJ1-2
abundance: -
v_gene: TRBV30

CDR3aa: CASSRLQTREDTEAFF
CDR3nt: TGTGCCAGTAGCCGACTTCAGACACGAGAGGACACTGAAGCTTTCTTT
d_gene: -
j_gene: TRBJ1-1
abundance: -
v_gene: TRBV19

CDR3aa: CASSEGGTYEQYF
CDR3nt: TGTGCCAGCAGTGAAGGCGGAACCTACGAGCAGTACTTC
d_gene: -
j_gene: TRBJ2-7
abundance: -
v_gene: TRBV2

CDR3aa: CASSALAGGGDTQYF
CDR3nt: TGTGCCAGCAGTGCCCTAGCGGGGGGAGGAGATACGCAGTATTTT
d_gene: TRBD2
j_gene: TRBJ2-3
abundance: -
v_gene: TRBV6-1

CDR3aa: CASSLAGGEKLFF
CDR3nt: TGTGCCAGCAGCTTAGCTGGTGGAGAAAAACTGTTTTTT
d_gene: -
j_gene: TRBJ1-4
abundance: -
v_gene: TRBV5-4

CDR3aa: CASSQGRVSYEQYF
CDR3nt: TGCGCCAGCAGCCAAGGGCGGGTCTCCTACGAGCAGTACTTC
d_gene: -
j_gene: TRBJ2-7
abundance: -
v_gene: TRBV4-3

CDR3aa: CASGSTGSGETQYF
CDR3nt: TGTGCCAGCGGCTCAACAGGGTCGGGGGAGACCCAGTACTTC
d_gene: -
j_gene: TRBJ2-5
abundance: -
v_gene: TRBV6-5

CDR3aa: CASSLAGRPGEGTIYF
CDR3nt: TGTGCCAGCAGCTTAGCCGGTCGGCCCGGAGAGGGGACCATATATTTT
d_gene: -
j_gene: TRBJ1-3
abundance: -
v_gene: TRBV7-2

CDR3aa: CSVEEDAGAGGYTF
CDR3nt: TGCAGCGTTGAAGAAGACGCGGGGGCGGGGGGCTACACCTTC
d_gene: -
j_gene: TRBJ1-2
abundance: -
v_gene: TRBV29-1

CDR3aa: CASGKSAGRTDGYTF
CDR3nt: TGTGCCAGCGGAAAATCGGCGGGGCGGACGGATGGCTACACCTTC
d_gene: -
j_gene: TRBJ1-2
abundance: -
v_gene: TRBV6-4

CDR3aa: CASSQDQSGYQAPYEQYF
CDR3nt: TGCGCCAGCAGCCAAGATCAGTCTGGCTACCAGGCACCCTACGAGCAGTACTTC
d_gene: -
j_gene: TRBJ2-7
abundance: -
v_gene: TRBV4-1

CDR3aa: CASSQGQGTYNEQFF
CDR3nt: TGTGCCAGCTCTCAGGGACAGGGCACCTACAATGAGCAGTTCTTC
d_gene: TRBD1
j_gene: TRBJ2-1
abundance: -
v_gene: TRBV18

CDR3aa: CASSLSNYEQYF
CDR3nt: TGTGCCAGCAGCCTCTCCAACTACGAGCAGTACTTC
d_gene: -
j_gene: TRBJ2-7
abundance: -
v_gene: TRBV13

CDR3aa: CAISEIAESSYEQYF
CDR3nt: TGTGCCATCAGTGAGATAGCGGAAAGCTCCTACGAGCAGTACTTC
d_gene: -
j_gene: TRBJ2-7
abundance: -
v_gene: TRBV10-3

CDR3aa: CASSQDLTGIGNTIYF
CDR3nt: TGCGCCAGCAGCCAAGACCTTACAGGGATCGGAAACACCATATATTTT
d_gene: -
j_gene: TRBJ1-3
abundance: -
v_gene: TRBV4-1

CDR3aa: CASSPSSGERGQPQHF
CDR3nt: TGTGCCAGCAGTCCAAGCTCGGGGGAAAGGGGTCAGCCCCAGCATTTT
d_gene: -
j_gene: TRBJ1-5
abundance: -
v_gene: TRBV27

CDR3aa: CASSQGTGVEQYF
CDR3nt: TGTGCCAGCAGCCAGGGGACAGGGGTTGAGCAGTACTTC
d_gene: TRBD1
j_gene: TRBJ2-7
abundance: -
v_gene: TRBV11-3

CDR3aa: CASSPRTGRNGELFF
CDR3nt: TGCGCCAGCAGTCCGAGGACAGGGAGGAACGGGGAGCTGTTTTTT
d_gene: TRBD1
j_gene: TRBJ2-2
abundance: -
v_gene: TRBV10-1

CDR3aa: CASSPGVDEQFF
CDR3nt: TGTGCCAGCAGCCCAGGGGTTGATGAGCAGTTCTTC
d_gene: -
j_gene: TRBJ2-1
abundance: -
v_gene: TRBV27